A selection of T cell receptor beta chains follows, all from one sample in a study of blood T cell repertoires in COVID-19. Libraries were prepared by immunoSEQ multiplex PCR; TCRdb keeps only in-frame clonotypes and omits some of them. The top ten hold over 9.5% of the sample, which has some 150,000 clones, 70% to 90% seen once. Sequencing was carried out using peripheral blood. The receptors were gathered from a woman aged 60-70 years with COVID-19, enrolled during active disease. CDR3s include the opening cysteine and the closing phenylalanine or tryptophan. A D gene is named only where the DNA matches it firmly. The size entry is marked missing in some rows and otherwise reads once, few, many or a size class.

V	size	J	D	CDR3	DNA
TRBV19	once	TRBJ1-1	-	CASTRNTEAFF	TGTGCCAGTACCAGGAACACTGAAGCTTTCTTT
TRBV19	-	TRBJ1-3	TRBD1	CASSPLHRGVGGNTIYF	TGTGCCAGTAGTCCACTTCACAGGGGGGTCGGTGGAAACACCATATATTTT
TRBV7-9	-	TRBJ1-1	-	CASSLRQVLNTEAFF	TGTGCCAGCAGCTTGAGACAGGTCTTGAACACTGAAGCTTTCTTT
TRBV3-1/TRBV3-2	-	TRBJ2-7	TRBD2	CASSLLAGSSYEQYF	TGTGCCAGCAGCCTACTAGCGGGAAGCTCCTACGAGCAGTACTTC
TRBV25-1	-	TRBJ2-5	TRBD2	CASSALPLAGQETQYF	TGTGCCAGCAGTGCCCTCCCGCTAGCGGGACAAGAGACCCAGTACTTC
TRBV4-3	-	TRBJ2-7	TRBD1	CASSQDSGQGYYEQYF	TGCGCCAGCAGCCAAGATTCCGGACAGGGATACTACGAGCAGTACTTC
TRBV6-5	-	TRBJ2-2	-	CASGRDGPGTGELFF	TGTGCCAGCGGCCGGGATGGGCCGGGCACCGGGGAGCTGTTTTTT
TRBV4-3	-	TRBJ2-5	TRBD2	CASSLGSSGRQETQYF	TGCGCCAGCAGCCTGGGCTCTAGCGGGAGACAAGAGACCCAGTACTTC
TRBV19	-	TRBJ1-2	-	CASRRGRQVYGYTF	TGTGCCAGTAGGAGGGGGAGACAGGTTTATGGCTACACCTTC
TRBV7-2	-	TRBJ1-2	-	CASSPRVGGGNYGYTF	TGTGCCAGCAGCCCCCGGGTCGGGGGAGGCAACTATGGCTACACCTTC
TRBV4-3	-	TRBJ2-7	-	CASSQGQSSYEQYF	TGCGCCAGCAGCCAGGGCCAGAGCTCCTACGAGCAGTACTTC